What follows is one T cell receptor beta chain and its context. As yet, its antigen is unknown. These data are taken from a study of regulatory T cells in long-lasting Graves disease. The wider study: Persistence in Graves' disease required over 5 years of antithyroid drugs plus positive TSH receptor antibodies.

General study points: Persistent disease showed a preference for TRBV28, TRBJ1-2 and TRBJ2-5.

Arm-PCR of CDR3 regions and iRepertoire HTBI primers were used to build TCR beta libraries. TCRdb analysed the multiplex PCR reads with MiXCR anew, one entry per CDR3 protein. The sample has 310,000 or so distinct CDR3 sequences; roughly a fifth are singletons. Time point reported: persistent/refractory GD, antithyroid drugs over 5 years with positive TRAb. There was RNA extracted from PBMCs, and the TCR library was made from it. Germline CDR1 and CDR2: LNHDA and SQIVND (reference sequence). This CDR3 is built from 17 residues. Trimming removed 3 bases at V and 3 bases at J, with 18 bases between. This receptor was taken from a female donor with Graves disease. This chain joins TRBV19 and TRBJ1-5; D remains ambiguous. The sequenced sample was peripheral blood mononuclear cells (PBMCs), obtained when the disease was refractory, from a patient treated with antithyroid drugs. The CDR3, as DNA: TGTGCCAGTAGTATCGGTCTCGGGCAGGTTCCCAATCAGCCCCAGCATTTT. Its translation is CASSIGLGQVPNQPQHF.